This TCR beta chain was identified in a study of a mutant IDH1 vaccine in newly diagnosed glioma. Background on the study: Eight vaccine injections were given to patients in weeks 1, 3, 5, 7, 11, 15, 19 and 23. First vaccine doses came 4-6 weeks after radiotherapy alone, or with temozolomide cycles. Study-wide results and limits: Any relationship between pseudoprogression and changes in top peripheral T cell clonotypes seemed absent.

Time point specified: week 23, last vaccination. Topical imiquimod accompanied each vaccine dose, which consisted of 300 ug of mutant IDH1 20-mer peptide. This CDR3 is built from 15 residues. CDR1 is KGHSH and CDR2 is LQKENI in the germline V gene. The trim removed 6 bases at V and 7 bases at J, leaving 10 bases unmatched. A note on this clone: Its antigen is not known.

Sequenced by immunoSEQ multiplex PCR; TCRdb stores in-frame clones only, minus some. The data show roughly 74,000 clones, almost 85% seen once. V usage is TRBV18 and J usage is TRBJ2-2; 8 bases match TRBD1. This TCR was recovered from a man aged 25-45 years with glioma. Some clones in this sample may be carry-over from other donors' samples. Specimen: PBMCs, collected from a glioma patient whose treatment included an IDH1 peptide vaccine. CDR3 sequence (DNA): TGTGCCAGCTCGCTCGACAGGGGTCATGACGGGGAGCTGTTTTTT. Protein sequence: CASSLDRGHDGELFF. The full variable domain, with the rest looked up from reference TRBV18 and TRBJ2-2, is NAGVMQNPRHLVRRRGQEARLRCSPMKGHSHVYWYRQLPEEGLKFMVYLQKENIIDESGMPKERFSAEFPKEGPSILRIQQVVRGDSAAYFCASSLDRGHDGELFFGEGSRLTVL.